This T cell receptor (beta chain) comes out of a study of cytomegalovirus exposure and HLA in healthy donors (TCRdb year 2017). Describing the broader study: An earlier analysis of approximately 550 of the donors reported 276 Gb of sequence data and about 100 million unique TCR beta sequences from about 180 million T cells. In a later genetic analysis, genome-wide SNP genotypes for about three fifths of the roughly 670 donors were used, and that subset was treated as a discovery cohort. The study aimed to test whether cataloging public T cell receptors could reveal signatures of past pathogen exposure. To study patterns of TCR occurrence, a later analysis re-analyzed previously published TCR beta repertoires from several hundred donors and added high-resolution HLA genotyping. The study profiled the T cell repertoires of some 610 subjects by immunosequencing and related them to cytomegalovirus serostatus. Every repertoire in the discovery cohort had been generated on one and the same sequencing platform. Approximately 300 gigabases of sequencing data and roughly 81 million unique TCR sequences made up an early release that covered over 550 HLA-typed donors. Rather than using new phenotypic data, the later analysis identified candidate immune exposures from TCR beta sequences and from how often those sequences occurred across donors. In addition to the first cohort of about 650 subjects, a separate validation cohort of 120 different subjects was used. On average, around 240,000 unique TCR beta nucleotide sequences were sequenced per donor among about 400 genotyped donors of the cohort, with around 19% of those sequences being non-productive. The genetic ancestry cluster associated with self-reported Caucasian donors included over 65% of the 398 genotyped donors. Typing coverage varied by locus: roughly 620-640 donors for A, B, C, DRB1 and DQB1; 500 to 550 for DQA1; about 600 for DPA1; 400 to 480 for DPB1. An earlier analysis of fewer than 750 of the donors used high-throughput TCR beta sequencing to judge whether each TCR beta V gene segment behaved as functional or pseudogenic. About five DR-DQ haplotypes were handled as single units for association and clustering because linkage in the cohort was strong. Donor age, sex, ethnicity and CMV serostatus were compiled alongside the repertoire data. High-throughput TCR immunosequencing, statistical association of individual TCRs with disease status, and machine learning were combined to predict cytomegalovirus infection status. HLA typing covered class I and class II loci at four-digit resolution. Study-level results and caveats: In a later analysis, the rate of TCR association differed among HLA loci, with DRB1 alleles having the most associated TCRs and HLA-C alleles having the fewest. In a later analysis, HLA-associated TCR beta chains were found to be more clonally expanded and to have lower generation probabilities than equally common non-associated chains. In the study, approximately 160 TCR beta chains were listed as associated with cytomegalovirus. Only TCR beta chains were sequenced in this cohort, and the absence of alpha or paired-chain data limited detectable features. Several of the top co-occurrence clusters appeared to be linked to parvovirus B19, influenza, CMV and Epstein-Barr virus, according to a later analysis. In both the original and validation cohorts, the classifier was reported to diagnose cytomegalovirus status with high specificity and sensitivity. An association between a missense DCLRE1C variant and V-gene and J-gene trimming of TCR beta chains was found in a later genetic analysis and replicated in an independent cohort. When HLA alleles, especially DR and DQ, strongly co-occurred, attributing TCR associations to individual alleles was difficult. Presence/absence analyses assumed roughly uniform sequencing depth across donors, an assumption that may not hold. Because HLA typing was missing for some donors at each locus, association tests included only the typed subset. In an earlier analysis of around 600 of the donors, most TCR beta V segments were observed in productive rearrangements about 87% or about 30% of the time, broadly matching IMGT annotations. A further reported finding was that TCR beta sequences accurately predicted the HLA-A and HLA-B alleles for most subjects in the first cohort. A group of highly shared sequence variants was considered likely to be a technical artifact of the sequencing pipeline. A later analysis associated approximately 17,000 TCR beta sequences with specific HLA alleles at a false discovery rate of 0.05. A few of the identified cytomegalovirus-associated TCR beta chains were confirmed in vitro to be specific for cytomegalovirus antigens. In a later genetic analysis, fewer N-insertions in productive TCRs were reported among donors in an Asian-associated ancestry cluster than the approximately 710-donor mean. Because counts were too low, around 17 rarely observed V segments, including chromosome 9 orphons, were left out of the earlier analysis of 587 of the donors. According to the authors, the approach could potentially be generalized to other disease states and immunological phenotypes. Across donors, most TCR sequences were observed very rarely, whereas some public TCRs were present in many individuals. For the cohort, immune exposure information was limited to CMV serostatus. Correlated functional status among segregating V segments might reflect linkage disequilibrium, but an unknown experimental factor could not be ruled out. In a later analysis, most CMV-associated TCR beta chains were found to appear HLA-restricted, with HLA associations seemingly driven largely by CMV exposure.

The cohort consisted of 650 to 850 healthy bone marrow donors. All cohort members were sampled while nominally healthy, although unrecorded immune exposures were likely present. The donor was CMV seronegative and was included in the group of a few hundred seronegative cohort members. A peripheral blood sample was collected from each donor, and TCR beta sequencing was performed on peripheral blood mononuclear cells. The Qiagen DNeasy Blood Extraction Kit was used to extract genomic DNA from the blood cell samples. Library preparation used the immunoSEQ multiplex PCR assay. For the multiplex PCR, a mixture combining 60 forward primers for TCR Vbeta segments and 13 reverse primers for TCR Jbeta segments was used. A multiplex PCR assay on genomic DNA amplified the CDR3 region of rearranged TCR beta genes. The Illumina HiSeq System was used to sequence the amplified TCR beta libraries as 87-base-pair reads. Per the authors' processing: In a later analysis, roughly 80 million unique TCR beta chains were counted across the roughly 670 repertoires, and roughly 9.9 million of these chains were shared by at least two donors. Raw reads were error-corrected and collapsed into unique sequences by a nearest-neighbor algorithm in which closely related sequences were merged to remove PCR and sequencing errors. Alignment of CDR3 sequences to IMGT reference sequences was used to assign V, D and J gene segments. For a sequence to be retained, a match of at least six nucleotides was required to both a V gene segment and a J gene segment. Rearrangements were called productive when the CDR3 lacked stop codons and stayed in frame with V and J; all others were non-productive. CDR3 was defined by IMGT convention, running from the second conserved V-encoded cysteine to the conserved J-encoded phenylalanine. Sequences without an unambiguous match to a single V gene segment were excluded from the earlier analysis of 500 to 700 of the donors. In an earlier analysis of 587 of the donors, V segments were called functional above 56.7% productive rearrangements and were called segregating when the between-donor standard deviation exceeded 5%. A statistical classification framework was built for diagnosing cytomegalovirus status from the catalog of TCR beta chain sequences. V and J gene assignment, in a later analysis, came from comparing TCR nucleotide sequences with IMGT/GENE-DB human TR gene sequences. A later analysis assigned CDR3 sequences and most-parsimonious VDJ recombination scenarios with the TCRdist pipeline. In a later analysis, each TCR beta chain was defined by its CDR3 amino acid sequence together with its V-gene family, and reads lacking a unique V-gene family were excluded. As a way to deal with suspected cross-contamination and a sequencing artifact, a later analysis dropped under 600 nucleotide sequences that were highly shared and had low generation probability. In a later analysis, a clonal expansion index for each public chain was calculated from normalized within-repertoire ranks of inferred template counts. A later analysis computed generation probabilities with a VDJ recombination model fitted to out-of-frame rearrangements, and checked the results against IGoR. In a later analysis, TCR-TCR, TCR-HLA and TCR-CMV co-occurrence was scored with hypergeometric tests, and a repertoire-size bias correction was applied to TCR pairs. In a later analysis, false discovery rates were estimated by permuting HLA or CMV assignments 20 times. In a later analysis, co-occurring TCRs were grouped using DBSCAN, with TCRdist sequence similarity added in when clustering inside HLA-allele-positive subsets. Co-occurrence clustering excluded repertoires with fewer than 30,000 or more than 120,000 public chains, plus five with anomalous nucleotide sharing. The clones in this table, taken by TCRdb from immuneACCESS, are in-frame only. Not every clone is retained; where verified, under half of the shortfall comes from an unresolved V gene, and the cause of the rest is unknown. From that table come the V and J calls and clone size; the DNA was used to work out D and trimming. Recorded for this sample are under 45,000 clones; approximately 75% of them occurred a single time. Clones ranked in the top ten supply 1.4% of the sample.

With regard to this clone: What antigen it recognizes has not been identified. Within one base of it there is no much larger clone, and no base qualities were kept.

The source is a man younger than 40 in good health and CMV-seronegative. Sequences were obtained from PBMCs.

The CDR3 is CASSLWTGLHEQYF. The nucleotide sequence reads as follows: TGTGCCAGCAGCTTGTGGACAGGGCTTCACGAGCAGTACTTC. The rearranged segments are TRBV5-4 and TRBJ2-5; 8 middle bases align to TRBD1. The J call may be wrong; the DNA end is better matched by TRBJ2-7. For CDR1 and CDR2, the germline V gene (reference sequence) lists SGHNT and YYREEE. CDR3 length: 14 amino acids, cysteine to phenylalanine. Just CDR3 DNA is preserved here, 42 bases in frame from base 1.